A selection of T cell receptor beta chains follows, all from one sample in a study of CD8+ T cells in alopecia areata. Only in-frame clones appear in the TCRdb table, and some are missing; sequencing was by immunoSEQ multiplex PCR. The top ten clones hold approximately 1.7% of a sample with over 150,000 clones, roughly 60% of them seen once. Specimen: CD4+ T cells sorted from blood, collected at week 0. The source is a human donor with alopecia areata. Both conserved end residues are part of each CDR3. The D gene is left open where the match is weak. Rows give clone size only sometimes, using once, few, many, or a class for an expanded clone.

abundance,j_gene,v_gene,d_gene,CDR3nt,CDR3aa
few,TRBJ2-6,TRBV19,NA,TGTGCCAGCCCGTTAAGGGGGGGCAGGTTGATTTCTGGGGCCAACGTCCTGACTTTC,CASPLRGGRLISGANVLTF
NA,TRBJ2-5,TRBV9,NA,TGTGCCAGCAGCGTAAGGACAAACGGGGGAAGGGAGACCCAGTACTTC,CASSVRTNGGRETQYF
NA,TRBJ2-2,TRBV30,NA,TGTGCCTGGAGTCCAACACGAACTAGCCCCACCGGGGAGCTGTTTTTT,CAWSPTRTSPTGELFF
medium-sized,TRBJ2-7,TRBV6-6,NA,TGTGCCAGCAGTTATGGCAGGGGTTCTCCCTACGAGCAGTACTTC,CASSYGRGSPYEQYF
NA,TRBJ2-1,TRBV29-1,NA,TGCAGCGTGAGGCGAGGTGAGCAGTTCTTC,CSVRRGEQFF
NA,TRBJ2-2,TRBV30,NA,TGTGCCTGGAGCCGGGGGATCGGGGAGCTGTTTTTT,CAWSRGIGELFF
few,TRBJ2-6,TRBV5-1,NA,TGCGCCAGCAGCTTGGAGTTGTCATCTGGGGCCAACGTCCTGACTTTC,CASSLELSSGANVLTF
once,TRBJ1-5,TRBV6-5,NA,TGTGCCAGCAGTTGGGGGCACAATCAGCCCCAGCATTTT,CASSWGHNQPQHF
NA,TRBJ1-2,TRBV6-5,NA,TGTGCCAGCAGTTTCGCAGGTCTGGGCGGCTACACCTTC,CASSFAGLGGYTF
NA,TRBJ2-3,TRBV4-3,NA,TGCGCCAGCAGCCAAGAGGGAGATACGCAGTATTTT,CASSQEGDTQYF
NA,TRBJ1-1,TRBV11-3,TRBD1,TGTGCCAGCAGCCCGACAGGGGGCAGAACTGAAGCTTTCTTT,CASSPTGGRTEAFF
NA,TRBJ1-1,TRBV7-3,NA,TGTGCCAGCAGCCCCGAGGCGCGGAGTGAAGCTTTCTTT,CASSPEARSEAFF
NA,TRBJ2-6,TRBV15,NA,TGTGCCACCAGCAGTCAGGGGATCTCTGGGGCCAACGTCCTGACTTTC,CATSSQGISGANVLTF
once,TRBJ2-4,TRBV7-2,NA,TGTGCCAGCAGCTTTTATGTATCCCGAGGACAGAGGAACATTCAGTACTTC,CASSFYVSRGQRNIQYF
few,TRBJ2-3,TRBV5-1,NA,TGCGCCAGCAGCTTGCTTGCGGAGCCGAGCACAGATACGCAGTATTTT,CASSLLAEPSTDTQYF
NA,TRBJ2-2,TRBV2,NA,TGTGCCAGCGAGGAGTCTGGCACCGGGGAGCTGTTTTTT,CASEESGTGELFF
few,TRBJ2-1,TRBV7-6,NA,TGTGCCAGCAGCTTAGTCAGGGCCGAGAGCAATGAGCAGTTCTTC,CASSLVRAESNEQFF
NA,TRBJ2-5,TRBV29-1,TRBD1,TGCAGCGCTCACCCAGGGGGGACCCAGTACTTC,CSAHPGGTQYF
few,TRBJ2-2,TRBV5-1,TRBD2,TGCGCCAGCAGCTGGGGGACTAGCTCTCTGAACACCGGGGAGCTGTTTTTT,CASSWGTSSLNTGELFF
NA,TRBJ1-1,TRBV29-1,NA,TGCGCGTTCTTTTACGTGAACACTGAAGCTTTCTTT,CAFFYVNTEAFF
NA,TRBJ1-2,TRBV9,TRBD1,TGTGCCAGCAGCGTAGGGGGAGGACAGGGAGCTATCTATGGCTACACCTTC,CASSVGGGQGAIYGYTF
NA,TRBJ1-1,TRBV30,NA,TGTGCCTGGAGTAGCAGAGGGAACACTGAAGCTTTCTTT,CAWSSRGNTEAFF
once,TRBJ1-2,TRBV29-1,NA,TGCAGCGTCATGACAGGCGGTGGCTACACCTTC,CSVMTGGGYTF
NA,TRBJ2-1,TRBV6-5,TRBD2,TGTGCCAGCAGTGACTCGAGCGGGGGGGCAAATGAGCAGTTCTTC,CASSDSSGGANEQFF
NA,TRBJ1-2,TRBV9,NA,TGTGCCAGCAGCGTAGGGGGGACCCCCTCGGATGGCTACACCTTC,CASSVGGTPSDGYTF
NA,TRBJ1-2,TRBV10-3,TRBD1,TGTGCCATCCACAGGACAGGGGGGTATGGCTACACCTTC,CAIHRTGGYGYTF